This T cell receptor beta chain was documented in a study of blood T cell repertoires in COVID-19. This CDR3 spans 13 amino acids. V was trimmed by 2 bases and J by 4 bases, leaving 8 bases between them. Details on this clone: The identical CDR3 is also encoded by other nucleotide sequences in the sample.

The assay was immunoSEQ multiplex PCR, and TCRdb's table has in-frame clones only and misses some. The sample contains 200,000 or so clones, about 87% of which appear only once. Input material: PBMCs or T cells enriched from blood (not recorded which). The clonotype originates from a woman aged 40-49 years with acute COVID-19. This chain connects TRBV12-3 or TRBV12-4 to TRBJ1-1, with a weak D call TRBD1 (5 bases). CDR3 loop: CASSLRGGTEAFF. The CDR3 DNA follows: TGTGCCAGCAGTTTAAGGGGTGGCACTGAAGCTTTCTTT.